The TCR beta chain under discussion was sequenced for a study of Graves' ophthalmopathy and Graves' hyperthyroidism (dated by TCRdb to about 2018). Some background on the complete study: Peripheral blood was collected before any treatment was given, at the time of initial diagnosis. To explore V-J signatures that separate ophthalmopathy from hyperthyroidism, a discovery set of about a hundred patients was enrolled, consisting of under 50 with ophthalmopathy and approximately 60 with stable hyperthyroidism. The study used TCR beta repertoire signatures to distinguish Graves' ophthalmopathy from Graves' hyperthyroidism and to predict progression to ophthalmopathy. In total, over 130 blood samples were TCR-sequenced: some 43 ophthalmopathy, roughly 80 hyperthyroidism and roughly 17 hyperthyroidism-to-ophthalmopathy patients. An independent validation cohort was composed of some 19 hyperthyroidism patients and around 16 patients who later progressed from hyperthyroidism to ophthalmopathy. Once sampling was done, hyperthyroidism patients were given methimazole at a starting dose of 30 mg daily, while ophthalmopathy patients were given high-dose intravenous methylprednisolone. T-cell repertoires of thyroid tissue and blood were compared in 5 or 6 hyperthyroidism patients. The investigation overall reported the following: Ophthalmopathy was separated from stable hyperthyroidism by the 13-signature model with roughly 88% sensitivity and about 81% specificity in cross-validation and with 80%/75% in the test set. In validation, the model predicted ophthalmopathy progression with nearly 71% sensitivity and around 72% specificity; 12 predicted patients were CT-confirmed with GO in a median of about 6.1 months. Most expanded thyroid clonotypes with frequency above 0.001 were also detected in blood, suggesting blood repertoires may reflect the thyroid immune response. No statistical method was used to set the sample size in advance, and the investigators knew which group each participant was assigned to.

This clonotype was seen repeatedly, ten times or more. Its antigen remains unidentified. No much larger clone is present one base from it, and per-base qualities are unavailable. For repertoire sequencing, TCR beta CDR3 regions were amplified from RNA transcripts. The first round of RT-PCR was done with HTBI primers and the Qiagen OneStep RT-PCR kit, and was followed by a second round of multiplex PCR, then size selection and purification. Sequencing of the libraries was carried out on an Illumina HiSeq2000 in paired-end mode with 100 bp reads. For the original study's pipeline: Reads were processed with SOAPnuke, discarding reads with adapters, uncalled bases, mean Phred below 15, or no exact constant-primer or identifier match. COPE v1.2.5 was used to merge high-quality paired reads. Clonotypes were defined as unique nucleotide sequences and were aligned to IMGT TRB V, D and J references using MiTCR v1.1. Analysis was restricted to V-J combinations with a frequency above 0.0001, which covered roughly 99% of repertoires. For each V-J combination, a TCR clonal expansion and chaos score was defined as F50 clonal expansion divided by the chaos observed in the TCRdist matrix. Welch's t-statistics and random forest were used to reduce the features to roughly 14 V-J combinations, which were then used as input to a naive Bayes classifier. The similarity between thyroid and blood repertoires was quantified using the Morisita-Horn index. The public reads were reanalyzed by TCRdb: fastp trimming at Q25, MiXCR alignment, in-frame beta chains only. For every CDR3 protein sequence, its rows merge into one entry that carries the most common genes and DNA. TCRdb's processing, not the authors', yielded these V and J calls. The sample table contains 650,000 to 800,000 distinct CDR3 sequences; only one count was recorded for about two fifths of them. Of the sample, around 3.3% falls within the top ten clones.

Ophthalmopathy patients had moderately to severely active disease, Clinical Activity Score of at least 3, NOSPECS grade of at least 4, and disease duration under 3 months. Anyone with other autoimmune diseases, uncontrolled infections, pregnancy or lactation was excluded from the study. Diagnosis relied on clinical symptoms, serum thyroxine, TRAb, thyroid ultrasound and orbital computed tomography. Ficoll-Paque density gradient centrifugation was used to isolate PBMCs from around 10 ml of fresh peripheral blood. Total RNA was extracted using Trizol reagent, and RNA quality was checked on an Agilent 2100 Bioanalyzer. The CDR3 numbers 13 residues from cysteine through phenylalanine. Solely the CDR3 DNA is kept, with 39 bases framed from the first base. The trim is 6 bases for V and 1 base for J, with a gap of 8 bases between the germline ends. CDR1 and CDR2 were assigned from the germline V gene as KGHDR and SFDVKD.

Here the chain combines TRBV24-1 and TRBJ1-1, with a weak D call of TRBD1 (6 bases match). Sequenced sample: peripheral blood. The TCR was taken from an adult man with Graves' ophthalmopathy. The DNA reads TGTGCCACCAGTCAGGGGTCGAACACTGAAGCTTTCTTT. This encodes CATSQGSNTEAFF.